The 21 T cell receptor beta chains below were found in one sample sequenced in a study of blood T cell repertoires in COVID-19. The assay was immunoSEQ multiplex PCR, and TCRdb's table has in-frame clones only and misses some. The data contain around 250,000 clones, 80% to 90% of them seen just once; the ten biggest clones take up 15% to 19%. Sequenced input: PBMCs or T cells enriched from blood (not recorded which). Receptor source: a man in his late teens or twenties who had recovered from COVID-19.

J is TRBJ2-5 and V is TRBV5-1, with 7 bases aligning to TRBD2. CDR3 length: 16 residues. The V gene end was trimmed by 4 bases and the J gene end by 5 bases; junction bases not matched to a gene: 14. CDR1 is SGHRS and CDR2 is YFSETQ in the germline V gene. The CDR3 region has the DNA TGCGCCAGCAGCCCGGGTCTAGCGGTCCTGTCCGAGACCCAGTACTTC. Translation gives CASSPGLAVLSETQYF.

In DNA form, the CDR3 reads TGTGCCAGCAGTACCGGGACAGGGGGGCAAGAGACCCAGTACTTC. Translating gives CASSTGTGGQETQYF. The chain recombines TRBV13 with TRBJ2-5; TRBD1 agrees at 11 bases. There are 15 residues in the CDR3. CDR1 PRHDT and CDR2 FYEKMQ come from the germline V gene (reference sequence). The V and J ends lost 6 bases and 2 bases, in that order; junction bases with no gene match: 5.

The sample holds a few counts of this clone. The chain has TRBV7-9 and TRBJ1-3; no clear D gene. The CDR3 has 16 amino acids. V was shortened by 1 base and J by 0 bases, with 10 bases between the two germline ends. From germline, CDR1 is SEHNR and CDR2 FQNEAQ (reference sequence). CDR3 residues: CASSLGGIDSGNTIYF. The CDR3 coding sequence is TGTGCCAGCAGCTTAGGTGGCATTGACTCTGGAAACACCATATATTTT.

The chain joins TRBV28 to TRBJ1-4; D uncertain. CDR1 is MDHEN and CDR2 is SYDVKM in the germline V gene. The germline V and J ends were trimmed by 2 bases and 9 bases, with 10 bases remaining between them. This CDR3 comprises 13 residues. The CDR3 region is CASSLMKRQKLFF. CDR3 sequence (DNA): TGTGCCAGCAGTTTAATGAAGAGGCAAAAACTGTTTTTT.

The J gene is TRBJ2-5, the V gene TRBV6-1, with no clear D. CDR1 and CDR2 from the germline V gene are MNHNS and SASEGT. The germline V and J ends were trimmed by 2 bases and 7 bases, with 14 bases remaining between them. The CDR3 is 14 residues long. The CDR3 loop is CASSELDTTRTQYF. The CDR3 DNA is TGTGCCAGCAGTGAACTCGACACCACAAGGACCCAGTACTTC.

J is TRBJ1-1 and V is TRBV5-1; 10 nucleotides match TRBD1. V shed 8 bases, J shed 2 bases, and the junction held 9 bases outside the gene matches. This CDR3 contains 15 residues. Germline CDR1 SGHRS, CDR2 YFSETQ. The CDR3 nucleotides are TGCGCCAGTAAACCCGGGACAGGGGATAACACTGAAGCTTTCTTT. Protein product: CASKPGTGDNTEAFF. The full variable domain, rest sourced from reference TRBV5-1 and TRBJ1-1, is KAGVTQTPRYLIKTRGQQVTLSCSPISGHRSVSWYQQTPGQGLQFLFEYFSETQRNKGNFPGRFSGRQFSNSRSEMNVSTLELGDSALYLCASKPGTGDNTEAFFGQGTRLTVV.

This clone was found once. J is TRBJ2-5 and V is TRBV5-1; no reliable D call. Trimming took 0 bases from V and 7 from J, leaving 13 bases between them. Germline loops: CDR1 SGHRS, CDR2 YFSETQ. The CDR3 has 14 amino acids. CDR3 in DNA: TGCGCCAGCAGCTTGGAAGACGGGTACGTGACCCAGTACTTC. Protein: CASSLEDGYVTQYF.

V is TRBV12-3 or TRBV12-4 and J is TRBJ1-1; D not certain. Trimming cost V 7 bases and J 2 bases, with 11 bases left between them. This CDR3 contains 13 residues. This chain's CDR3 is CASTLWANTEAFF. The CDR3 DNA sequence: TGTGCCAGCACTCTGTGGGCTAACACTGAAGCTTTCTTT.

CDR3 DNA: TGTGCCTGGAGTCACAGGGGGCATCAGCCCCAGCATTTT. It codes for CAWSHRGHQPQHF. The chain employs TRBV30 and TRBJ1-5; TRBD1 agrees at 9 bases. CDR1 is GTSNPN, CDR2 SVGIG, per germline (reference sequence). Trimming removed 2 bases from V and 5 bases from J; junction bases left unmatched: 1. The CDR3 is made up of 13 amino acids.

This chain links TRBV11-2 with TRBJ2-7, with 10 bases that match TRBD2. The CDR3 runs 19 residues. Germline trimming cut 0 bases from V and 3 bases from J; bases unmatched to any gene: 14. From germline, CDR1 is SGHAT and CDR2 FQNNGV. The CDR3 reads CASSLDSPSGSTLGYEQYF. CDR3 DNA: TGTGCCAGCAGCTTAGATAGTCCTAGCGGGAGTACTCTGGGCTACGAGCAGTACTTC.

The chain recombines TRBV2 with TRBJ1-1, with D unclear. The germline V gene encodes CDR1 SNHLY and CDR2 FYNNEI. Trimming pared 8 bases from V and 1 base from J, leaving 11 bases between. The CDR3 sequence is 13 residues long. CDR3 sequence (DNA): TGTGCCAGCGCCTCGACACAGAACACTGAAGCTTTCTTT. Translation: CASASTQNTEAFF.

This chain uses TRBV3-1 (or the pseudogene TRBV3-2) with TRBJ1-2; 7 bases are a match to TRBD1. The CDR3 runs 16 residues. Trimming removed 3 bases from V and 6 bases from J; junction bases left unmatched: 13. Per germline, CDR1 LGHDT and CDR2 YNNKEL (reference sequence). Here the CDR3 reads CASSQAGTEGADGYTF. Here the CDR3 DNA reads TGTGCCAGCAGCCAGGCCGGGACAGAGGGCGCCGATGGCTACACCTTC.

The chain links TRBV7-6 to TRBJ1-5; possibly TRBD1 for D (6 bases). Trimming took 6 bases from V and 0 from J, leaving 9 bases between them. CDR1 and CDR2 (germline): SGHVS, FNYEAQ. This CDR3 comprises 14 residues. The CDR3 reads CASSSQGSNQPQHF. The CDR3 bases are TGTGCCAGCAGTTCACAGGGTAGCAATCAGCCCCAGCATTTT. The full variable domain, in which reference TRBV7-6 and TRBJ1-5 provide the parts outside the CDR3, is GAGVSQSPRYKVTKRGQDVALRCDPISGHVSLYWYRQALGQGPEFLTYFNYEAQQDKSGLPNDRFSAERPEGSISTLTIQRTEQRDSAMYRCASSSQGSNQPQHFGDGTRLSIL.

V is TRBV15 and J is TRBJ2-5; 12 bases fit TRBD2. The CDR3 loop spans 14 amino acids. The V gene's germline CDR1 is LNHNV and CDR2 YYDKDF (reference sequence). With 6 bases clipped from V and 5 bases from J, the junction kept 4 bases outside the gene matches. DNA of the CDR3: TGTGCCACCAGGTCGCTAGCGGGAGGGGAGACCCAGTACTTC. Translation gives CATRSLAGGETQYF.

The V gene is TRBV7-2, the J gene TRBJ2-3; 10 nucleotides match TRBD2. V was pared by 3 bases and J by 2 bases, with 8 bases of the junction left unmatched. This CDR3 is 17 amino acids long. From germline, CDR1 is SGHTA and CDR2 FQGNSA. The CDR3: CASSFILAGDITDTQYF. Here the CDR3 DNA reads TGTGCCAGCAGCTTTATTCTAGCGGGGGATATCACAGATACGCAGTATTTT.

The V gene is TRBV5-1, the J gene TRBJ2-7; a possible D gene is TRBD1 (6 bases). The germline V gene has CDR1 SGHRS and CDR2 YFSETQ. This CDR3 spans 12 amino acids. V lost 2 bases, J lost 4 bases, and 7 bases lay in between. The CDR3 nucleotides read TGCGCCAGCAGCTTCACAGGGTACGAGCAGTACTTC. Its protein is CASSFTGYEQYF.

This clone was seen a handful of times. This chain connects TRBV2 to TRBJ1-6; no reliable D call. From germline, CDR1 is SNHLY and CDR2 FYNNEI. The ends were cut back, 10 bases at V and 0 bases at J, with 10 bases in the middle. The CDR3 extends over 14 amino acids. The CDR3 region is CATGRRSYNSPLHF. CDR3 sequence (DNA): TGTGCCACCGGGAGACGCTCCTATAATTCACCCCTCCACTTT.

The chain employs TRBV30 and TRBJ1-5; TRBD1 agrees at 10 bases. The trim removed 3 bases at V and 7 bases at J, leaving 12 bases unmatched. The germline V gene encodes CDR1 GTSNPN and CDR2 SVGIG (reference sequence). The CDR3 has 16 amino acids. The CDR3 DNA follows: TGTGCCTGGAGCGGGACAGGGGCCAATTCCGGACAGCCCCAGCATTTT. It encodes CAWSGTGANSGQPQHF.

This chain links TRBV29-1 with TRBJ2-4; no reliable D call. The germline V gene has CDR1 SQVTM and CDR2 ANQGSEA. CDR3 length: 13 residues. V was cut by 7 bases and J by 2 bases, with 12 bases left in between. The CDR3 coding sequence is TGCAGCGCCGTTCCGGTGTCCAAAAACATTCAGTACTTC. Amino acid sequence: CSAVPVSKNIQYF. Based on the CDR3 plus reference TRBV29-1 and TRBJ2-4, the full variable domain is SAVISQKPSRDICQRGTSLTIQCQVDSQVTMMFWYRQQPGQSLTLIATANQGSEATYESGFVIDKFPISRPNLTFSTLTVSNMSPEDSSIYLCSAVPVSKNIQYFGAGTRLSVL.

The rearrangement joins TRBV20-1 to TRBJ1-1; unclear D gene. The germline V gene encodes CDR1 DFQATT and CDR2 SNEGSKA (reference sequence). The V end was cut by 5 bases, the J end by 4 bases, with 5 bases between. The CDR3 sequence is 10 residues long. The CDR3 DNA sequence: TGCAGTGCTTTCTTCACTGAAGCTTTCTTT. Its translation: CSAFFTEAFF.

J is TRBJ2-7 and V is TRBV5-1; 10 positions agree with TRBD1. V dropped 4 bases and J dropped 4; count of bases not matched to a gene: 2. The germline CDR1 and CDR2 sequences are SGHRS and YFSETQ. The length of the CDR3 is 13 residues. CDR3 in amino acids: CASSAGQGYEQYF. For the CDR3, the DNA is TGCGCCAGCAGCGCGGGACAGGGGTACGAGCAGTACTTC.